The 27 T cell receptor beta chains below come from one sample, sequenced in a study of blood T cell repertoires in COVID-19. TCRdb's table, derived via immunoSEQ multiplex PCR, lists solely in-frame clones and lacks some. The table shows some 98,000 clones, with approximately 86% occurring only once. Sample: peripheral blood. Receptor source: a man aged 65 to 79 with active or convalescent COVID-19.

The chain couples TRBV11-2 to TRBJ2-5; 8 bases fit TRBD1. This CDR3 has 14 residues. V trimming: 6 bases; J trimming: 5 bases; junction bases outside the gene matches: 8. Germline CDR1 SGHAT, CDR2 FQNNGV. CDR3: CASSFQTGVETQYF. CDR3 in DNA: TGTGCCAGCAGTTTTCAGACAGGGGTTGAGACCCAGTACTTC.

This clone was counted between two and nine times. V and J are TRBV12-3 or TRBV12-4 and TRBJ1-1; maybe TRBD1 (5 bases). The ends were cut back, 4 bases at V and 7 bases at J, with 7 bases in the middle. CDR3 length: 11 amino acids. CDR3 DNA sequence: TGTGCCAGCAGTTGGAGGGGTGAAGCTTTCTTT. It specifies CASSWRGEAFF.

This clone was detected once. The chain carries TRBV10-2 and TRBJ1-5, with D possibly TRBD1 on 6 matching bases. The germline gives CDR1 WSHSY, CDR2 SAAADI. The CDR3 length is 16 residues. Trimming left V 4 bases short and J 0 bases short, with 13 bases between. CDR3 sequence (DNA): TGCGCCAGCAGTGCCGGGACATGGAATAGCAATCAGCCCCAGCATTTT. Amino acids: CASSAGTWNSNQPQHF.

The chain employs TRBV19 and TRBJ2-5, with D perhaps matching TRBD2 (5 bases). Germline V lookup: CDR1 LNHDA, CDR2 SQIVND (reference sequence). The CDR3 length is 14 residues. Trimming took off 4 bases at V and 2 bases at J, with 11 bases between the two ends. The DNA of the CDR3 is TGTGCCAGTAGTAAGGGCGGGCCACAAGAGACCCAGTACTTC. This sequence encodes CASSKGGPQETQYF.

The chain links TRBV3-1 (or the pseudogene TRBV3-2) to TRBJ1-2; D is perhaps TRBD1 (6 bases). V was shortened by 1 base and J by 4 bases, with 16 bases between the two germline ends. The CDR3 sequence is 16 residues long. Germline V CDR1 and CDR2: LGHDT, YNNKEL (reference sequence). For the CDR3, the DNA is TGTGCCAGCAGCCAAGCTCTGGCAGGGGTGCCCTATGGCTACACCTTC. It translates to CASSQALAGVPYGYTF.

J is TRBJ2-5 and V is TRBV7-8, with TRBD2 identical over 13 bases. The junction had 1 base not matched to a gene; V was cut back by 2 bases and J by 10 bases. Germline lookup yields CDR1 SGHVS and CDR2 FQNEAQ. CDR3 size: 13 residues. The CDR3 coding sequence is TGTGCCAGCAGCTTAACTAGCGGGGGGGTCCAGTACTTC. Amino acids: CASSLTSGGVQYF.

The rearrangement joins TRBV6-5 to TRBJ1-6, with 8 bases matching TRBD1. This CDR3 is built from 15 residues. CDR1 MNHEY and CDR2 SVGAGI come from the germline V gene. J gave up 8 bases and V 1 base, and 4 bases lay outside the gene matches. CDR3 nucleotide sequence: TGTGCCAGCAGTTACTTGGACAGGGCGCATTCACCCCTCCACTTT. Translated, it gives CASSYLDRAHSPLHF.

The CDR3: CASSPAQASQETQYF. CDR3 nucleotides: TGCGCCAGCAGCCCAGCTCAGGCTTCCCAAGAGACCCAGTACTTC. The V call is TRBV4-3, the J call TRBJ2-5, with unresolved D. The germline gives CDR1 LGHNA, CDR2 YSLEER. This CDR3 spans 15 amino acids. Trimming cost V 4 bases and J 1 base, with 13 bases left between them.

The chain has TRBV3-1 (or the pseudogene TRBV3-2) and TRBJ2-2, with TRBD1 identical over 8 bases. The V segment lost 7 bases and the J segment 4 bases; nucleotides outside the gene matches: 8. This CDR3 contains 15 residues. Germline V gene lookup returns CDR1 LGHDT and CDR2 YNNKEL (reference sequence). The chain's CDR3 is CASTPRTGITGELFF. The DNA of the CDR3 is TGTGCCAGCACCCCTCGGACAGGGATCACCGGGGAGCTGTTTTTT.

The chain's CDR3 is CASSFSGRVHQPQHF. The CDR3 DNA reads as TGTGCCAGCAGTTTTTCTGGCAGGGTCCATCAGCCCCAGCATTTT. The V gene is TRBV28, the J gene TRBJ1-5, with D perhaps matching TRBD1 (5 bases). V lost 3 bases, J lost 5 bases, and 14 bases lay in between. The germline CDR1 and CDR2 sequences are MDHEN and SYDVKM. This CDR3 region has 15 residues.

The genes are TRBV21-1 and TRBJ2-7; the D call TRBD1 from the table was never checked on the DNA. TRBV21-1 is a documented pseudogene. This CDR3 has 14 residues. Written as DNA, the CDR3 is TGTGCCAGCAGCACTAGGGGACAGTCCTACGAGCAGTACTTC. Amino acid sequence: CASSTRGQSYEQYF.

For the CDR3, the DNA is TGTGCCAGCACCCAGGCAGGGTACCGTGCTGAAGCTTTCTTT. It codes for CASTQAGYRAEAFF. The chain recombines TRBV7-9 with TRBJ1-1, with D tentatively TRBD1 (5 bases). The CDR3 extends over 14 amino acids. Germline values: CDR1 SEHNR, CDR2 FQNEAQ (reference sequence). V lost 7 bases and J lost 6, with 18 bases in between.

CDR3 protein: CASSYVYSFPLYEQYF. CDR3 nucleotides: TGTGCCAGCAGTTACGTATACAGCTTCCCTCTCTACGAGCAGTACTTC. The rearrangement links TRBV6-5 to TRBJ2-7; D is ambiguous. V was pared by 2 bases and J by 3 bases, with 17 bases between. This CDR3 contains 16 residues. Germline loops: CDR1 MNHEY, CDR2 SVGAGI.

The CDR3 spells CASSVYRGLGANVLTF. The CDR3 nucleotides are TGTGCCAGCAGCGTTTACAGGGGGCTTGGGGCCAACGTCCTGACTTTC. This rearrangement joins TRBV5-5 to TRBJ2-6; 9 bases line up with TRBD1. The J segment lost 3 bases and the V segment lost 4 bases, leaving 5 bases of the junction unmatched. CDR3 length equals 16 residues. Germline V gene data show CDR1 as SGHKS and CDR2 as YYEKEE (reference sequence).

The chain links TRBV11-3 to TRBJ2-5; D uncertain. CDR1 and CDR2 (germline): SGHNT, YENEEA. V was shortened by 3 bases and J by 7 bases, with 15 bases between the two germline ends. This CDR3 region has 14 residues. Here the CDR3 reads CASSLEVVGGTQYF. The CDR3 DNA sequence: TGTGCCAGCAGCTTGGAAGTGGTCGGCGGGACCCAGTACTTC.

The gene calls are TRBV3-1 (or the pseudogene TRBV3-2) and TRBJ1-2; the D gene is possibly TRBD1 (5 bases). Between the trimmed V and J ends, which lost 1 base and 8 bases, there was a span of 11 bases. The CDR3 length is 13 residues. The germline V gene encodes CDR1 LGHDT and CDR2 YNNKEL (reference sequence). The CDR3 DNA is TGTGCCAGCAGCCAAGCCAGGGCTGGAGGCTACACCTTC. Encoded protein: CASSQARAGGYTF.

The chain joins TRBV18 to TRBJ1-2; 7 nucleotides line up with TRBD1. The germline V gene encodes CDR1 KGHSH and CDR2 LQKENI. V shed 3 bases, J shed 6 bases, and the junction held 4 bases outside the gene matches. The CDR3 extends over 13 amino acids. The CDR3 coding sequence is TGTGCCAGCTCACCCGGGACAGCTGATGGCTACACCTTC. It encodes CASSPGTADGYTF.

This clone was recorded once. The rearrangement links TRBV12-5 to TRBJ2-5, with 8 bases identical to TRBD2. Germline trimming cut 3 bases from V and 1 base from J; bases unmatched to any gene: 7. This CDR3 has 16 residues. CDR1 LGHNT and CDR2 FRNRAP come from the germline V gene. The CDR3 protein is CASGFGLAGFQETQYF. The CDR3 nucleotides read TGTGCTAGTGGTTTTGGGCTAGCGGGCTTCCAAGAGACCCAGTACTTC.

This sequence joins TRBV30 and TRBJ2-7, with 8 bases fitting TRBD1. J lost 2 bases, V lost 1 base, and 7 bases had no gene match. The CDR3 length is 15 residues. CDR1 is GTSNPN and CDR2 is SVGIG in the germline V gene (reference sequence). The DNA for the CDR3 is TGTGCCTGGAGTGGCGGTCACAGGGGGACCTACGAGCAGTACTTC. Amino acids: CAWSGGHRGTYEQYF.

This clone has just one count. The chain employs TRBV18 and TRBJ1-2; 8 nucleotides match TRBD1. Trimming removed 3 bases from V and 8 bases from J; junction bases left unmatched: 11. There are 15 residues in the CDR3. Looked up from germline, CDR1 is KGHSH and CDR2 is LQKENI. The CDR3 here is CASSPPLAGGIGYTF. For the CDR3, the DNA is TGTGCCAGCTCACCTCCACTGGCAGGGGGCATCGGCTACACCTTC.

The chain joins TRBV6-5 to TRBJ2-5, with 8 bases lining up with TRBD2. CDR3 length: 13 residues. Germline V gene data show CDR1 as MNHEY and CDR2 as SVGAGI. The J segment lost 5 bases and the V segment lost 8 bases, leaving 7 bases of the junction unmatched. The chain's CDR3 is CASRPGGGETQYF. DNA of the CDR3: TGTGCCAGCCGGCCGGGAGGGGGTGAGACCCAGTACTTC.

The gene calls are TRBV19 and TRBJ1-2, with 7 bases matching TRBD1. The trim removed 8 bases at V and 8 bases at J, leaving 5 bases unmatched. Germline loops: CDR1 LNHDA, CDR2 SQIVND (reference sequence). The CDR3 extends over 11 amino acids. The CDR3 loop is CASSTGAGYTF. The CDR3 DNA sequence: TGTGCCAGTTCAACAGGGGCCGGCTACACCTTC.

The chain has TRBV6-1 and TRBJ1-3; D is possibly TRBD1 (6 bases). This CDR3 is 16 amino acids long. Trimming shortened V by 3 bases and J by 0 bases, and 12 bases separated the two germline ends. Germline lookup yields CDR1 MNHNS and CDR2 SASEGT. The CDR3: CASSDGQSYSGNTIYF. The CDR3 region has the DNA TGTGCCAGCAGTGACGGACAGAGTTACTCTGGAAACACCATATATTTT.

The chain has TRBV5-1 and TRBJ2-1; 14 bases map to TRBD2. Germline CDR1 reads SGHRS; CDR2 reads YFSETQ. J lost 10 bases, V lost 4 bases, and 13 bases had no gene match. The CDR3 runs to 17 residues. In DNA form, the CDR3 reads TGCGCCAGCAGCATCGGGACTAGCGGGGGCGCGTTAGTCGAGCAGTTCTTC. Translation: CASSIGTSGGALVEQFF.

This chain links TRBV4-3 with TRBJ1-3, with D possibly matching TRBD1 (6 bases). Trimming removed 2 bases from V and 1 base from J, with 12 bases in between. The germline gives CDR1 LGHNA, CDR2 YSLEER. CDR3 size: 16 residues. CDR3 region: CASSQQLTGSGNTIYF. CDR3 nucleotide sequence: TGCGCCAGCAGCCAACAACTTACAGGGTCTGGAAACACCATATATTTT.

V gene TRBV7-8 combines with J gene TRBJ1-1; D call uncertain. Germline V CDR1 and CDR2: SGHVS, FQNEAQ. The V end lost 1 base, the J end lost 1 base, and 7 bases lay between the germline ends. There are 14 residues in the CDR3. In nucleotides, the CDR3 is TGTGCCAGCAGCTTAGGAGGAGGGAACACTGAAGCTTTCTTT. Amino acid sequence: CASSLGGGNTEAFF.

This clone was recorded many times. Written as DNA, the CDR3 is TGTGCCATCAGTGATTCGGGACAGACTTATGGCTACACCTTC. Translating it yields CAISDSGQTYGYTF. The chain employs TRBV10-3 and TRBJ1-2; 7 nucleotides agree with TRBD1. Unmatched junction bases numbered 6, after V lost 3 bases and J lost 5 bases. This CDR3 contains 14 residues. The germline CDR1 and CDR2 sequences are ENHRY and SYGVKD.